This TCR beta chain was sequenced in a study of Ad26.COV2.S vaccination and SARS-CoV-2 variants. Study summary: Into the muscle, Ad26.COV2.S was dosed once or twice, 56 days apart. Study-wide points: Measurement of non-spike TCR breadth gave similar results in vaccine and placebo recipients. There was reportedly substantial breadth in spike-specific CD8+ and CD4+ T cell responses after vaccination. In TCR breadth and depth analyses, total T cell responses may have been underestimated.

Treatment defined: 19 received Ad26.COV2.S at low or high dose, single or two shots; roughly five received placebo; per-sample allocation not given. The study sampled participants on day 63 after the first vaccine or placebo injection. CDR3 size: 15 residues. V lost 3 bases, J lost 8 bases, and 7 bases stayed unmatched. Per germline, CDR1 SEHNR and CDR2 FQNEAQ (reference sequence). Data came from immunoSEQ multiplex PCR; TCRdb stores just in-frame clones and leaves some out. The table records approximately 420,000 clones, about 85% of them present only once. This clone was seen once. Its cognate antigen is unknown.

The TCR comes from a person aged 18 to 59 who received the Ad26.COV2.S COVID-19 vaccine or a placebo. This material consisted of peripheral blood, taken in a trial of Ad26.COV2.S vaccine versus placebo. This chain links TRBV7-9 with TRBJ1-2; 12 positions agree with TRBD1. As DNA, the CDR3 is TGTGCCAGCAGCTTCCCGGGACAGGGGGCAGAGGGCTACACCTTC. Protein: CASSFPGQGAEGYTF.